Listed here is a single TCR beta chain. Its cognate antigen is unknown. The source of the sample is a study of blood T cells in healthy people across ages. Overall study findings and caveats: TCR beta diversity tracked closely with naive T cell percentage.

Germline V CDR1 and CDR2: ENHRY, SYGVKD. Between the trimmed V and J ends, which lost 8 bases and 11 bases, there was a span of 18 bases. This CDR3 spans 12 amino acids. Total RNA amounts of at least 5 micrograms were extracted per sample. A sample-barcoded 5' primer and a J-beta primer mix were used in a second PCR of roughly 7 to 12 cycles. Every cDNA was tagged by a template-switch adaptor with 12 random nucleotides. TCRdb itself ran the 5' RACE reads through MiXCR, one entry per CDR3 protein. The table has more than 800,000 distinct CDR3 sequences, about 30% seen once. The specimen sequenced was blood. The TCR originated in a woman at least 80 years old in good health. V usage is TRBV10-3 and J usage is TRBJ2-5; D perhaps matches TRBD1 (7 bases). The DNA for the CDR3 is TGTGCCATCTCCAGGGGGGTTGTTGAGCAGTACTTC. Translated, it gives CAISRGVVEQYF.